Listed below are T cell receptor beta chains from one sample, sequenced in a study of T cells in localized non-small cell lung cancer. TCRdb keeps only in-frame clones here, not all; method: immunoSEQ multiplex PCR. The sample contains roughly 24,000 clones, roughly 90% of which appear only once. Source: peripheral blood, taken before any cancer treatment. Receptor source: a female donor of 60 years or more with stage II squamous cell lung carcinoma. CDR3s include the opening cysteine and the closing phenylalanine or tryptophan. A D gene is named only where the DNA matches it firmly. Clone size is stated in some rows and not others, as once, few, many or a class when expanded.

j_call	clone_size	d_call	v_call	cdr3_aa	cdr3_nt
TRBJ2-5	-	-	TRBV5-8	CASRGGPNRRETQYF	TGTGCCAGCAGGGGGGGACCTAACCGCCGAGAGACCCAGTACTTC
TRBJ2-1	-	TRBD2	TRBV7-3	CASSITSGQEQFF	TGTGCCAGCAGCATAACTAGCGGCCAGGAGCAGTTCTTC
TRBJ2-6	-	-	TRBV5-4	CASSTGTQRSGANVLTF	TGTGCCAGCAGCACCGGGACACAGCGCTCTGGGGCCAACGTCCTGACTTTC
TRBJ2-1	-	TRBD2	TRBV7-8	CASSLSGTSGVEQFF	TGTGCCAGCAGCTTGTCCGGGACTAGCGGGGTTGAGCAGTTCTTC
TRBJ1-2	-	-	TRBV4-3	CASSQVRGMNYGYTF	TGCGCCAGCAGCCAAGTCCGGGGAATGAACTATGGCTACACCTTC
TRBJ2-3	once	TRBD2	TRBV7-9	CASSPLRGAPTDTQYF	TGTGCCAGCAGCCCGCTGCGGGGGGCCCCCACAGATACGCAGTATTTT
TRBJ2-7	-	-	TRBV2	CASKLGRTPAEYF	TGTGCCAGCAAGTTGGGCCGCACGCCGGCGGAGTACTTC
TRBJ1-5	once	-	TRBV6-6	CASGPVGQPQHF	TGTGCCAGCGGTCCCGTGGGGCAGCCCCAGCATTTT
TRBJ1-6	-	-	TRBV25-1	CASSEQGIDNSPLHF	TGTGCCAGCAGTGAACAGGGTATAGATAATTCACCCCTCCACTTT
TRBJ1-2	-	TRBD1	TRBV6-6	CASSPDRGTYYGYTF	TGTGCCAGCAGCCCGGACAGGGGAACATACTATGGCTACACCTTC
TRBJ1-2	-	-	TRBV4-2	CASSQEERSGYTF	TGTGCCAGCAGCCAAGAGGAACGGAGTGGCTACACCTTC
TRBJ2-2	-	-	TRBV5-6	CASSYGSGELFF	TGTGCCAGCAGCTACGGCTCCGGGGAGCTGTTTTTT
TRBJ2-3	-	-	TRBV4-1	CASSHYPGEGRTDTQYF	TGCGCCAGCAGCCACTACCCAGGGGAGGGACGGACAGATACGCAGTATTTT
TRBJ2-7	-	-	TRBV7-3	CASSLGNDGYEQYF	TGTGCCAGCAGCTTAGGGAACGATGGATACGAGCAGTACTTC
TRBJ2-2	-	-	TRBV7-9	CASSQTNKNTGELFF	TGTGCCAGCAGCCAAACTAACAAGAACACCGGGGAGCTGTTTTTT
TRBJ2-5	-	-	TRBV18	CASSPNGKVETQYF	TGTGCCAGCTCACCGAATGGGAAAGTAGAGACCCAGTACTTC
TRBJ1-5	-	TRBD1	TRBV27	CASSHGQGRGNQPQHF	TGTGCCAGCAGTCACGGACAGGGTCGGGGCAATCAGCCCCAGCATTTT
TRBJ1-6	-	-	TRBV9	CASSAGISRNSPLHF	TGTGCCAGCAGCGCGGGGATCTCGCGGAATTCACCCCTCCACTTT
TRBJ1-1	once	-	TRBV7-9	CASSIKGIEAFF	TGTGCCAGCAGCATAAAGGGGATTGAAGCTTTCTTT
TRBJ2-1	-	-	TRBV5-1	CASTLEGAAYNEQFF	TGCGCCAGCACCCTGGAGGGAGCGGCCTACAATGAGCAGTTCTTC
TRBJ2-1	-	-	TRBV20-1	CSARDNEQFF	TGCAGTGCTCGGGACAATGAGCAGTTCTTC
TRBJ2-7	-	-	TRBV20-1	CSAGPGGEQYF	TGCAGTGCTGGCCCTGGGGGCGAGCAGTACTTC
TRBJ2-6	-	-	TRBV25-1	CASSFASELQSRANVLTF	TGTGCCAGCAGTTTTGCGTCAGAACTACAAAGTCGGGCCAACGTCCTGACTTTC
TRBJ2-7	-	TRBD2	TRBV6-5	CASSQLAGKTYEQYF	TGTGCCAGCAGTCAGCTAGCGGGGAAAACCTACGAGCAGTACTTC
TRBJ2-7	once	-	TRBV27	CASSLTSGTPPDEQYF	TGTGCCAGCAGTTTAACCTCCGGGACTCCCCCCGACGAGCAGTACTTC
TRBJ1-6	once	-	TRBV6-5	CASSLAGVSPLHF	TGTGCCAGCAGCTTAGCAGGGGTTTCACCCCTCCACTTT
TRBJ2-7	few	TRBD1	TRBV30	CAWSWGGQGYEQYF	TGTGCCTGGAGTTGGGGGGGACAGGGGTACGAGCAGTACTTC
TRBJ2-3	-	-	TRBV4-2	CASSQLTDTQYF	TGTGCCAGCAGCCAACTCACAGATACGCAGTATTTT
TRBJ2-1	-	-	TRBV2	CASSGRLGSYNEQFF	TGTGCCAGCAGTGGGAGGCTGGGCTCCTACAATGAGCAGTTCTTC